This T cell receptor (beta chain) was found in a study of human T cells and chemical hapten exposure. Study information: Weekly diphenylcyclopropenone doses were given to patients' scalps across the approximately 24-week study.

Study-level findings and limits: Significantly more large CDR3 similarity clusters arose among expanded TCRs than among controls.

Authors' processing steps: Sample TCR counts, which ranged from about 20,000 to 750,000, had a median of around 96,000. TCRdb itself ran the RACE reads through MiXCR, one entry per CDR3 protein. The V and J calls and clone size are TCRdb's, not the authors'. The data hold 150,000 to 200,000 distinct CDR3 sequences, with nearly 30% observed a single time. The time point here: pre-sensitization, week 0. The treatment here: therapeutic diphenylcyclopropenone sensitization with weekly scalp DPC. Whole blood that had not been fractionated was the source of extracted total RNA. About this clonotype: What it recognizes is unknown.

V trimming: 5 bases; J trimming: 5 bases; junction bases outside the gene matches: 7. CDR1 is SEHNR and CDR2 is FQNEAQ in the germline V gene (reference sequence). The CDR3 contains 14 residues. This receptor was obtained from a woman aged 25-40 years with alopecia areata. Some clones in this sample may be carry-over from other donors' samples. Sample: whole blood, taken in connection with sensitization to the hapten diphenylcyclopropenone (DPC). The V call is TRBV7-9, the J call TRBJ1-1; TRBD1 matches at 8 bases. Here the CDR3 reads CASSPQGAGTEAFF. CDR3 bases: TGTGCCAGCAGCCCTCAGGGGGCTGGGACTGAAGCTTTCTTT.